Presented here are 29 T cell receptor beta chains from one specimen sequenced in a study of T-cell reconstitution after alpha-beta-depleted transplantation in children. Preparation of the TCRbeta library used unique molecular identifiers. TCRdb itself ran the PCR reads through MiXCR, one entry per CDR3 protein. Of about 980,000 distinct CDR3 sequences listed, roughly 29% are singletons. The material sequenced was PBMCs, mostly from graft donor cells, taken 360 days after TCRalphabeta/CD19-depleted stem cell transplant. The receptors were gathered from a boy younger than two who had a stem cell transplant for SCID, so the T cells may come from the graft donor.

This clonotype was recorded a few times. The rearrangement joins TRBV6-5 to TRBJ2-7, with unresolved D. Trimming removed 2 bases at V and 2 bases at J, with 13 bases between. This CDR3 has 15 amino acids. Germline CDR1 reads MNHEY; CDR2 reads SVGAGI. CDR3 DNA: TGTGCCAGCAGTTACGGGGTCGAGGCCCCCTACGAGCAGTACTTC. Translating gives CASSYGVEAPYEQYF.

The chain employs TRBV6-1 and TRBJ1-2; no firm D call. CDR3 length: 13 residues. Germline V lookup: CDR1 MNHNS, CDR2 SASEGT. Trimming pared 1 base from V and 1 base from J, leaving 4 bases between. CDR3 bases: TGTGCCAGCAGTGAAGTCCATAACTATGGCTACACCTTC. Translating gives CASSEVHNYGYTF.

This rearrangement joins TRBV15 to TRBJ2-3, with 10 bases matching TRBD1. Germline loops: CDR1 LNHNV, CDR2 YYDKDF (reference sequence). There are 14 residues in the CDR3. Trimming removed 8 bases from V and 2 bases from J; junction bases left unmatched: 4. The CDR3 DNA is TGTGCCACCCGACAGGGGGCTTTCACAGATACGCAGTATTTT. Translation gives CATRQGAFTDTQYF.

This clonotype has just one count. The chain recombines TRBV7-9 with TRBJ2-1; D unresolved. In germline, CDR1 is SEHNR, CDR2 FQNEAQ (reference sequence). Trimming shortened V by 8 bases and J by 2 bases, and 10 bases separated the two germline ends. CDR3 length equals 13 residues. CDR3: CASWGGAYNEQFF. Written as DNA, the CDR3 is TGTGCCAGCTGGGGTGGGGCCTACAATGAGCAGTTCTTC.

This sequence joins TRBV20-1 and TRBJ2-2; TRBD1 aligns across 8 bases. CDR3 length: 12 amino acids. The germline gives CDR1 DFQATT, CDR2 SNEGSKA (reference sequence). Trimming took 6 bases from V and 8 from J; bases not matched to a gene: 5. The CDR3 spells CSAMTGAGELFF. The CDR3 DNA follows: TGCAGTGCGATGACAGGGGCGGGGGAGCTGTTTTTT.

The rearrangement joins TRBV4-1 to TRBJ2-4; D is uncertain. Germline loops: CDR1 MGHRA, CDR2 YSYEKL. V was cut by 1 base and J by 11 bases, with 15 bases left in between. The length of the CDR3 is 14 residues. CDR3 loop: CASSQGVPVGVQYF. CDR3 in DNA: TGCGCCAGCAGCCAAGGGGTACCCGTTGGTGTTCAGTACTTC.

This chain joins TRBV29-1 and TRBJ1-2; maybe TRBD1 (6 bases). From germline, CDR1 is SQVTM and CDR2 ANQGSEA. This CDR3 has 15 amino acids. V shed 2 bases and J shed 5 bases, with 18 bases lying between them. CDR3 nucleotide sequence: TGCAGCGTTGAACTCAGGGGAAGAGTTCGGTATGGCTACACCTTC. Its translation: CSVELRGRVRYGYTF.

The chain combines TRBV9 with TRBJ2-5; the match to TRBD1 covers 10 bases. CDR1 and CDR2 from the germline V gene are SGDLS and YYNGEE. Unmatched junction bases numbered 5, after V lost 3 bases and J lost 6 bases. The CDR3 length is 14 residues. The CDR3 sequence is CASSGGDRGKTQYF. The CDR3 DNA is TGTGCCAGCAGCGGGGGGGACAGGGGAAAGACCCAGTACTTC.

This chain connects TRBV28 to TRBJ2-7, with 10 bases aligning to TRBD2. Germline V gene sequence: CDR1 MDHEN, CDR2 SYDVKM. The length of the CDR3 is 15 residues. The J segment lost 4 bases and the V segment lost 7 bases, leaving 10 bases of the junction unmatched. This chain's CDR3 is CASNLGASGGYEQYF. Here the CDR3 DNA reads TGTGCCAGCAACCTAGGGGCTAGCGGGGGTTACGAGCAGTACTTC.

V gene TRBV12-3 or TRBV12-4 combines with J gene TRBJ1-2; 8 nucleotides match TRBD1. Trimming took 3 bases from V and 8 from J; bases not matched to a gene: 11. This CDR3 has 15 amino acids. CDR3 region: CASSLQGASMGGYTF. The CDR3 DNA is TGTGCCAGCAGTTTGCAGGGGGCAAGCATGGGGGGCTACACCTTC.

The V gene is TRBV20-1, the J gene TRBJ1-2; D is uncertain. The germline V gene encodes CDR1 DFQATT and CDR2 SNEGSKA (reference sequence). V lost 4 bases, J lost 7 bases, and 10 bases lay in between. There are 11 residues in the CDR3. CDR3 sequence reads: CSANREGGYTF. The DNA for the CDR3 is TGCAGTGCTAATAGGGAGGGTGGCTACACCTTC.

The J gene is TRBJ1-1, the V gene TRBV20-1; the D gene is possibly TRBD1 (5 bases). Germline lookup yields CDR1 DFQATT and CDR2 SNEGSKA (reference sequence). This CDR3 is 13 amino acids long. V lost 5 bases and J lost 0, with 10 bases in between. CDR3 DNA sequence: TGCAGTGCTGGGGGACGGTTGAACACTGAAGCTTTCTTT. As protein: CSAGGRLNTEAFF.

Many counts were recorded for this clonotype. CDR3 loop: CSARGLDQETQYF. In DNA, the CDR3 is TGCAGTGCTAGAGGACTCGACCAAGAGACCCAGTACTTC. This rearrangement joins TRBV20-1 to TRBJ2-5; D is unclear. Trimming pared 1 base from V and 0 bases from J, leaving 6 bases between. Looked up from germline, CDR1 is DFQATT and CDR2 is SNEGSKA (reference sequence). The CDR3 totals 13 residues.

CDR3 sequence reads: CASSLYRSPNTEAFF. DNA of the CDR3: TGTGCCAGCAGTTTATACAGGTCCCCGAACACTGAAGCTTTCTTT. This chain joins TRBV12-3 or TRBV12-4 and TRBJ1-1, with D possibly TRBD1 on 5 matching bases. There are 15 residues in the CDR3. Trimming shortened V by 2 bases and J by 1 base, and 11 bases separated the two germline ends.

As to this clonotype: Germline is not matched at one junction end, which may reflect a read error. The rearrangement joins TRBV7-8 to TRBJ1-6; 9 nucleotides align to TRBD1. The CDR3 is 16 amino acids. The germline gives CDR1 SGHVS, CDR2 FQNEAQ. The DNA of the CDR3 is TGTGCCAGCAGCTCTACGGACAGGGGAGTGGGTTCACCCCTCTACTTT. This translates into CASSSTDRGVGSPLYF.

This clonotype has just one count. For the CDR3, the DNA is TGTGCCAGCAGCCCCCACTACATCGACAGGGTCCCCTCTGGGGCCAACGTCCTGACTTTC. Translating gives CASSPHYIDRVPSGANVLTF. This chain links TRBV11-2 with TRBJ2-6; 7 bases agree with TRBD1. Germline lookup yields CDR1 SGHAT and CDR2 FQNNGV. V shed 5 bases, J shed 0 bases, and the junction held 16 bases outside the gene matches. This CDR3 is built from 20 residues.

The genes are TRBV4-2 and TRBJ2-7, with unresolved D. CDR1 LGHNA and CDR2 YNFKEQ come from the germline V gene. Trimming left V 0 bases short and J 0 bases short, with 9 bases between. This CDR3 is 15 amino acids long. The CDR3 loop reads CASSQDPGSSYEQYF. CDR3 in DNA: TGTGCCAGCAGCCAAGATCCGGGCAGCTCCTACGAGCAGTACTTC.

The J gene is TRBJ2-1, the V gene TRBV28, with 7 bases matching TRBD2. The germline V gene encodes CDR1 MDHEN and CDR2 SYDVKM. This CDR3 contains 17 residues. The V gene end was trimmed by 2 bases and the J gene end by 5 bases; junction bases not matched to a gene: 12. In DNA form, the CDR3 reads TGTGCCAGCAGTTTAATGTTCGGGCGGGGGTACAACAATGAGCAGTTCTTC. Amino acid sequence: CASSLMFGRGYNNEQFF.

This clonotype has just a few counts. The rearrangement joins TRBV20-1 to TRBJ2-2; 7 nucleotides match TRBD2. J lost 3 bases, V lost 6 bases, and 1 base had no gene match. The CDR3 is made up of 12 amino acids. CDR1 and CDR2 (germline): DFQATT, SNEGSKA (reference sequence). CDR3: CSAGLDTGELFF. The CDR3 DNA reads TGCAGTGCAGGACTAGACACCGGGGAGCTGTTTTTT.

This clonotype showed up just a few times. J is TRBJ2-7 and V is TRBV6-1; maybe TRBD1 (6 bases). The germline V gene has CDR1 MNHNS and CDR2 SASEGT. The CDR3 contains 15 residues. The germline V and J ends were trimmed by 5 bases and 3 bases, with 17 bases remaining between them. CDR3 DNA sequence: TGTGCCAGCAGTCCTCAACCGGACAGTTACTACGAGCAGTACTTC. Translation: CASSPQPDSYYEQYF.

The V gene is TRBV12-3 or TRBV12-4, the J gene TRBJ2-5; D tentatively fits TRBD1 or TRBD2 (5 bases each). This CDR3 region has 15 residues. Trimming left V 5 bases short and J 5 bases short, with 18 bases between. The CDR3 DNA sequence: TGTGCCAGCAGTCCCACCCGGGACCAGCGGGAGACCCAGTACTTC. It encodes CASSPTRDQRETQYF.

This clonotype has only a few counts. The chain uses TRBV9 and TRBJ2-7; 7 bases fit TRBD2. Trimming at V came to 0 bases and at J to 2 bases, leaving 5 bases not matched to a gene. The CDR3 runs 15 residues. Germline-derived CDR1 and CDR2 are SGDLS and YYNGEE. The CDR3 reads CASSVEAGPTYEQYF. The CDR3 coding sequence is TGTGCCAGCAGCGTAGAAGCGGGGCCAACCTACGAGCAGTACTTC.

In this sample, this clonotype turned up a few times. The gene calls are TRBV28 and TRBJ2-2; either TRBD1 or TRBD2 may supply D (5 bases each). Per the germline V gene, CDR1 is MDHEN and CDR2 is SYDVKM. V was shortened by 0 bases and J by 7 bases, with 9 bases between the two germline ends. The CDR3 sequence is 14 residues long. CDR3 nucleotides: TGTGCCAGCAGTTTATGGGGGGTTAACGGGGAGCTGTTTTTT. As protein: CASSLWGVNGELFF.

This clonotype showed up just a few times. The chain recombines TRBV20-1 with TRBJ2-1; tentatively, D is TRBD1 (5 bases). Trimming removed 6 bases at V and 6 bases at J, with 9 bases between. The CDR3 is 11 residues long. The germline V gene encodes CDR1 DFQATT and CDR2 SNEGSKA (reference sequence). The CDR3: CSAPRVNEQFF. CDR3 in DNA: TGCAGTGCCCCCAGGGTCAATGAGCAGTTCTTC.

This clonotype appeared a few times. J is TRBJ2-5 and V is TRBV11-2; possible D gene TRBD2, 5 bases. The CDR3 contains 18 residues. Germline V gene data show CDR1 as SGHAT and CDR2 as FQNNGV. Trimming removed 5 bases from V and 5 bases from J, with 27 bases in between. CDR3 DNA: TGTGCCAGCAGCCCGTTCGGGGATAGGCCCAGGAGGAACGAGACCCAGTACTTC. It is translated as CASSPFGDRPRRNETQYF.

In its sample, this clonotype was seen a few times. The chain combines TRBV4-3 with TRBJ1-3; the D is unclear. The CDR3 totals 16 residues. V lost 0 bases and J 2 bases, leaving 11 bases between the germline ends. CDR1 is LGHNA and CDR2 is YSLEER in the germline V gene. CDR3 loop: CASSQDLRGTGNTIYF. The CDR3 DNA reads TGCGCCAGCAGCCAAGATCTTAGAGGGACTGGAAACACCATATATTTT.

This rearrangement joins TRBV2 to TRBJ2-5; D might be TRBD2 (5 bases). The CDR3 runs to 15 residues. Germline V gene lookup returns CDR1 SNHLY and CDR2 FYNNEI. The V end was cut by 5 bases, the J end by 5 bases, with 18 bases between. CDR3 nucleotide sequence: TGTGCCAGCAGTCCTACGGTGGGGAGTTGGGAGACCCAGTACTTC. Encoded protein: CASSPTVGSWETQYF.

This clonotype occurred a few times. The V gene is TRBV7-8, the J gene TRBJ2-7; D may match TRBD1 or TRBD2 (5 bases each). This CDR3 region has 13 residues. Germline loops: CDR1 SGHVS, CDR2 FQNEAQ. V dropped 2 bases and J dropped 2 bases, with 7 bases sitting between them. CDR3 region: CASSLPGPYEQYF. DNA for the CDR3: TGTGCCAGCAGCTTACCGGGACCCTACGAGCAGTACTTC.

CDR3 region: CASRWGRDYGYTF. In DNA form, the CDR3 reads TGTGCCAGCAGGTGGGGAAGAGACTATGGCTACACCTTC. This sequence joins TRBV2 and TRBJ1-2; D remains unclear. Deletions cut 6 bases from V and 3 bases from J, with 11 bases between. This CDR3 is 13 amino acids long. The germline gives CDR1 SNHLY, CDR2 FYNNEI.